The entry below describes one T cell receptor beta chain. Antigen specificity is unknown. The data derive from a study of T cells after yellow fever vaccination. They built TCR cDNA with 5'RACE template switching, a step that put in a universal primer site and UMIs. MiXCR, applied by TCRdb to the 5' RACE reads, yields one record per CDR3 protein. This sample has some 300,000 distinct CDR3 sequences, with 8.7% found just once. Overall study results and limits: The booster response re-showed most primary clones: approximately 97% CD4, more than 70% CD8. There was a small share of clonotypes that showed up in both the CD4 and CD8 compartments. Contaminating bulk clonotypes could be abundant in FACS-sorted repertoires.

This TCR came from a man aged 18 to 29 who received the YFV17D yellow fever vaccine. The sequencing here drew on CD4+ T cells sorted from PBMCs, taken 5 days after the yellow fever booster vaccination.

CDR3 bases: TGTGCCGTAGCACCTAGCGGGGGGGATACGCAGTATTTT. It codes for CAVAPSGGDTQYF. The chain employs TRBV5-4 and TRBJ2-3; TRBD2 agrees at 11 bases. Germline-derived CDR1 and CDR2 are SGHNT and YYREEE (reference sequence). Trimming removed 10 bases from V and 6 bases from J; junction bases left unmatched: 7. CDR3 size: 13 residues.